This T cell receptor (beta chain) was captured by sequencing in a study of CD8+CD57+ T cells in acquired aplastic anemia. Study-wide results and caveats: Roughly 29 was the count of CD8+ CDR3 sequences that patients shared with controls.

Genomic DNA served as template for TCR beta VDJ and CDR3 profiling. Each CDR3 protein gets one entry after TCRdb re-called the reads with MiXCR. The sample has 250,000 to 350,000 distinct CDR3 sequences; 56% are singletons. This clonotype was found once. Its antigen is unknown. This CDR3 contains 15 residues. CDR1 LNHDA and CDR2 SQIVND come from the germline V gene (reference sequence). Trimming took off 3 bases at V and 2 bases at J, with 10 bases between the two ends. The rearrangement uses TRBV19 and TRBJ2-2, with D unclear. The sequenced sample was sorted CD4+, CD8+, or CD8+CD57+ T cells (not recorded which) from PBMCs. This sequence was found in a human donor with severe aplastic anemia or a healthy control (not recorded which). DNA for the CDR3: TGTGCCAGTAGTATTACGTGGGCCAACACCGGGGAGCTGTTTTTT. Translation gives CASSITWANTGELFF.